Shown below are 9 T cell receptor beta chains from a single sample sequenced in a study of blood T cell repertoires in COVID-19. The table came from immunoSEQ multiplex PCR; TCRdb's copy has only in-frame clones and leaves some out. The table lists roughly 170,000 clones, around 87% of them singletons. The specimen sequenced was peripheral blood. The source of these receptors is a woman in her 70s with COVID-19, enrolled during active disease.

The chain carries TRBV9 and TRBJ2-1, with D unresolved. Trimming shortened V by 1 base and J by 5 bases, and 10 bases separated the two germline ends. The CDR3 sequence is 14 residues long. Germline CDR1 SGDLS, CDR2 YYNGEE. CDR3 coding DNA: TGTGCCAGCAGCGTAACTGTGAATAACAATGAGCAGTTCTTC. Its translation is CASSVTVNNNEQFF.

The rearrangement links TRBV15 to TRBJ1-5; 8 bases are shared with TRBD1. This CDR3 comprises 14 residues. The germline gives CDR1 LNHNV, CDR2 YYDKDF (reference sequence). The junction had 3 bases not matched to a gene; V was cut back by 4 bases and J by 4 bases. The CDR3 here is CATSMTGVNQPQHF. The CDR3 DNA reads TGTGCCACCAGCATGACAGGGGTTAATCAGCCCCAGCATTTT.

This clone appeared a single time. V is TRBV30 and J is TRBJ1-3, with 8 positions matching TRBD1. Germline-derived CDR1 and CDR2 are GTSNPN and SVGIG (reference sequence). The V segment lost 4 bases and the J segment 4 bases; nucleotides outside the gene matches: 9. This CDR3 is 15 amino acids long. The CDR3 reads CAWTRTGKVGNTIYF. The CDR3 nucleotides read TGTGCCTGGACTCGGACAGGGAAGGTCGGAAACACCATATATTTT.

The table lists this clone with a few counts. The V and J genes are TRBV5-4 and TRBJ2-5; D gene uncertain. Trimming took 1 base from V and 1 from J, leaving 8 bases between them. This CDR3 spans 14 amino acids. The germline V gene encodes CDR1 SGHNT and CDR2 YYREEE (reference sequence). CDR3 loop: CASSLPSLQETQYF. DNA of the CDR3: TGTGCCAGCAGCTTGCCCAGTCTCCAAGAGACCCAGTACTTC. The variable domain in full, with the rest retrieved from reference TRBV5-4 and TRBJ2-5, is ETGVTQSPTHLIKTRGQQVTLRCSSQSGHNTVSWYQQALGQGPQFIFQYYREEENGRGNFPPRFSGLQFPNYSSELNVNALELDDSALYLCASSLPSLQETQYFGPGTRLLVL.

The gene calls are TRBV6-5 and TRBJ1-4; D perhaps matches TRBD1 (5 bases). This CDR3 comprises 15 residues. In germline, CDR1 is MNHEY, CDR2 SVGAGI. V lost 5 bases and J lost 2, with 12 bases in between. CDR3 sequence reads: CASSSGGGTNEKLFF. In DNA form, the CDR3 reads TGTGCCAGCAGTAGCGGCGGGGGTACTAATGAAAAACTGTTTTTT.

The chain has TRBV28 and TRBJ2-7, with 9 bases fitting TRBD2. The CDR3 runs to 15 residues. Unmatched junction bases numbered 5, after V lost 4 bases and J lost 1 base. The germline V gene encodes CDR1 MDHEN and CDR2 SYDVKM. Here the CDR3 reads CASSYGLAPSYEQYF. Here the CDR3 DNA reads TGTGCCAGCAGTTATGGACTAGCGCCGTCCTACGAGCAGTACTTC.

The gene calls are TRBV11-2 and TRBJ2-3, with 10 positions matching TRBD2. V was clipped by 3 bases and J by 2 bases; unmatched bases: 11. Germline lookup yields CDR1 SGHAT and CDR2 FQNNGV. The CDR3 consists of 18 residues. For the CDR3, the DNA is TGTGCCAGCAGCTTCCGGGCTAGCGGGAGCATAATCACAGATACGCAGTATTTT. Translation gives CASSFRASGSIITDTQYF.

Only a few counts were recorded for this clone. The chain has TRBV29-1 and TRBJ1-1; D ambiguous. This CDR3 has 12 residues. The germline V gene has CDR1 SQVTM and CDR2 ANQGSEA. V was pared by 7 bases and J by 2 bases, with 11 bases between. DNA for the CDR3: TGCAGCGCGGAGAGTACTAACACTGAAGCTTTCTTT. Its protein is CSAESTNTEAFF.

V and J are TRBV7-9 and TRBJ2-7; 9 nucleotides line up with TRBD2. V was clipped by 3 bases and J by 9 bases; unmatched bases: 9. The CDR3 is made up of 14 amino acids. From germline, CDR1 is SEHNR and CDR2 FQNEAQ (reference sequence). The CDR3 DNA is TGTGCCAGCAGCTTTAGCGGGAGCCCCTCGGGGCAGTACTTC. Translation: CASSFSGSPSGQYF.